Listed here is a single T cell receptor beta chain. Its antigen is as yet unknown. The data derive from a study of cytomegalovirus exposure and HLA in healthy donors. There are 15 residues in the CDR3. Germline CDR1 is MNHEY and CDR2 is SVGAGI. The PCR was carried out with 60 Vbeta primers and 13 Jbeta primers. Assay: immunoSEQ multiplex PCR; the TCRdb copy retains only in-frame clones and omits some. The sample has approximately 70,000 clones, 74% seen once. Study-level results: A later analysis appeared to link common viral pathogens to several of the most significant clusters. In a later analysis, a missense DCLRE1C variant was linked to TCR beta V- and J-gene trimming. TCR beta V segments were, for the most part, productive about 90% or about 30% of the time in an earlier analysis.

The sequencing sample was made of PBMCs. The source of this sequence is a human donor in good health. The V gene is TRBV6-5, the J gene TRBJ2-5, with 9 bases identical to TRBD1. The J call is doubtful: the DNA matches TRBJ2-7 better. The CDR3 DNA reads as TGTGCCAGCAGTTCGGGACAGGGTGGTCACTACGAGCAGTACTTC. The encoded protein is CASSSGQGGHYEQYF.